Following are 8 T cell receptor beta chains from one sample sequenced in a study of blood T cells in healthy people across ages. Through a sample-barcoded 5' primer and a J-beta primer mix, a second PCR was run for roughly 6 to 11 cycles. TCRdb called the 5' RACE reads again in MiXCR, with one record for every CDR3 protein. The table has hundreds of thousands of distinct CDR3 sequences, roughly 50% seen once; the top ten hold 20% to 25%. The source material was blood. These receptors originate from a man under 40 in good health.

CDR3 region: CSANPGTGPNNEQFF. The CDR3 DNA reads as TGCAGTGCCAACCCCGGGACAGGGCCTAACAATGAGCAGTTCTTC. The rearrangement joins TRBV20-1 to TRBJ2-1; TRBD1 agrees at 9 bases. From germline, CDR1 is DFQATT and CDR2 SNEGSKA (reference sequence). CDR3 length: 15 amino acids. V lost 6 bases, J lost 5 bases, and 11 bases stayed unmatched.

The chain links TRBV9 to TRBJ1-5, with D perhaps TRBD1 (5 bases). This CDR3 spans 15 amino acids. Trimming pared 1 base from V and 1 base from J, leaving 9 bases between. Looked up from germline, CDR1 is SGDLS and CDR2 is YYNGEE. The CDR3 sequence: CASSVSGGSNQPQHF. CDR3 in DNA: TGTGCCAGCAGCGTATCCGGGGGGAGCAATCAGCCCCAGCATTTT.

This chain links TRBV29-1 with TRBJ2-7; no clear D. This CDR3 region has 13 residues. CDR1 is SQVTM and CDR2 is ANQGSEA in the germline V gene. The ends were cut back, 5 bases at V and 2 bases at J, with 13 bases in the middle. Written as DNA, the CDR3 is TGCAGCGTTTTAGTCCCTCTTGCCTACGAGCAGTACTTC. This codes for CSVLVPLAYEQYF.

The chain couples TRBV4-2 to TRBJ1-5; D is unclear. Germline CDR1 and CDR2: LGHNA and YNFKEQ. This CDR3 has 15 residues. V lost 0 bases and J 7 bases, leaving 13 bases between the germline ends. In DNA, the CDR3 is TGTGCCAGCAGCCAAGATTTGACGGTTAAACAGCCCCAGCATTTT. As protein: CASSQDLTVKQPQHF.

The chain is built from TRBV7-2 and TRBJ1-6; perhaps TRBD1 as D (5 bases). The CDR3 extends over 12 amino acids. Germline lookup yields CDR1 SGHTA and CDR2 FQGNSA. V gave up 5 bases and J gave up 11 bases, with 10 bases separating them. The CDR3 loop reads CASSTPGAPLHF. The DNA for the CDR3 is TGTGCCAGCAGCACCCCGGGGGCACCCCTCCACTTT.

J is TRBJ1-1 and V is TRBV11-2; TRBD1 matches at 10 bases. CDR1 and CDR2 (germline): SGHAT, FQNNGV. The trim removed 5 bases at V and 11 bases at J, leaving 11 bases unmatched. The CDR3 is made up of 14 amino acids. This CDR3 is CASSPPGQGPLAFF. CDR3 sequence (DNA): TGTGCCAGCAGCCCCCCGGGACAGGGGCCGCTGGCTTTCTTT.

The chain uses TRBV25-1 and TRBJ1-4; no definite D call. The CDR3 runs to 12 residues. The V gene's germline CDR1 is MGHDK and CDR2 SYGVNS. Trimming removed 6 bases from V and 8 bases from J, with 10 bases in between. CDR3 nucleotides: TGTGCCAGCAGCTTGTTAGAGGAAAAACTGTTTTTT. Translating gives CASSLLEEKLFF.

The rearrangement joins TRBV29-1 to TRBJ2-5; 12 bases line up with TRBD1. The J call may not be correct, given that the DNA end is closer to TRBJ2-7. Germline CDR1 is SQVTM and CDR2 is ANQGSEA. The CDR3 is 14 residues long. Here the CDR3 DNA reads TGCAGCGTTTCAGAAGGGACAGGGGGCGTCGAGCAGTACTTC. Translation gives CSVSEGTGGVEQYF.